The subject of this entry is one TCR beta chain. This sample stems from a study of technical replicates of blood from several donors. Sequencing used immunoSEQ multiplex PCR; TCRdb keeps in-frame clones, though not all of them. The repertoire holds about 70,000 clones, with around 97% as singletons. Germline CDR1 is MNHNS and CDR2 is SASEGT. The CDR3 sequence is 14 residues long. Losses at the gene ends were 10 bases for V and 5 bases for J; bases not matched to a gene: 14. The source is a human donor in good health. Sequencing was carried out using T cells isolated from PBMCs. The rearrangement links TRBV6-1 to TRBJ2-7; 7 bases map to TRBD1. The DNA of the CDR3 is TGTGCCACCGGACAGGACACGCCCGCGGACGAGCAGTACTTC. Protein product: CATGQDTPADEQYF.